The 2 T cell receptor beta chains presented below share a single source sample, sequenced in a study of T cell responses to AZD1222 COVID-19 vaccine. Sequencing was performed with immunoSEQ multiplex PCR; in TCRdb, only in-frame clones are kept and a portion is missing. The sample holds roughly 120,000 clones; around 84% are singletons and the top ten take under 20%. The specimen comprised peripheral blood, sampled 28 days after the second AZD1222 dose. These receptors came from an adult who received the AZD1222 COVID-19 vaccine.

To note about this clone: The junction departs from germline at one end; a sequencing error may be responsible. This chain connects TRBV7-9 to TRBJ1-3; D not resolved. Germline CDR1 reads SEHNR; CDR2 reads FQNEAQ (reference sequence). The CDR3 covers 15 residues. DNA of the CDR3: TGTGCCAGCAGCCTAGCTGGTTCGGGTGGAAACACCATATATTTT. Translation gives CASSLAGSGGNTIYF.

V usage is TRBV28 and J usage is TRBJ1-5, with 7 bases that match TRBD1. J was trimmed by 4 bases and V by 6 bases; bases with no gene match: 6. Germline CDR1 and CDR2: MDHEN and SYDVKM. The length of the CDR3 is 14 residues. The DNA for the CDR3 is TGTGCCAGCAGGCGACAGGGTTCAAATCAGCCCCAGCATTTT. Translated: CASRRQGSNQPQHF.